This passage covers 3 T cell receptor beta chains from one sample sequenced in a study of T cells in Graves' hyperthyroidism and ophthalmopathy (dated by TCRdb to the late 2010s). Library prep was done by multiplex PCR. TCRdb shows the sequencer as Illumina HiSeq 2000. The TCR beta CDR3 regions were amplified from RNA transcripts. For the first round of RT-PCR on the TCR CDR3, the HTBI primer set was used together with the Qiagen OneStep RT-PCR kit. TCRdb reprocessing: public reads trimmed at Q25 with fastp, clones called with MiXCR, in-frame beta chains kept. Every entry covers one CDR3 protein and lists the most common genes and DNA from its rows. The sample table holds 350,000 to 400,000 distinct CDR3 sequences, of which about 19% were seen once. The biggest ten clones account for around 4% of the sample. The sequenced material came from blood. These receptors all stem from a woman aged 18-29 years with Graves' hyperthyroidism.

This clonotype has a handful of counts. The chain is built from TRBV3-1 and TRBJ1-1; perhaps TRBD1 as D (5 bases). Between the trimmed V and J ends, which lost 4 bases and 9 bases, there was a span of 15 bases. Germline V CDR1 and CDR2: LGHDT, YNNKEL (reference sequence). The CDR3 loop spans 13 amino acids. CDR3 amino acids: CASSRIGAEQAFF. Written as DNA, the CDR3 is TGTGCCAGCAGCCGCATAGGGGCAGAACAAGCTTTCTTT.

This clonotype was found many times. The chain is built from TRBV10-3 and TRBJ2-2; 8 nucleotides match TRBD1. Unmatched junction bases numbered 3, after V lost 6 bases and J lost 0 bases. The length of the CDR3 is 15 residues. Germline V gene lookup returns CDR1 ENHRY and CDR2 SYGVKD. The CDR3 DNA is TGTGCCATCAGATTGGGACAGGCGAACACCGGGGAGCTGTTTTTT. Translated: CAIRLGQANTGELFF.

This clonotype has a count of ten or more. The chain recombines TRBV19 with TRBJ1-5; 8 nucleotides line up with TRBD1. J was trimmed by 6 bases and V by 3 bases; bases with no gene match: 1. CDR1 is LNHDA and CDR2 is SQIVND in the germline V gene (reference sequence). The CDR3 consists of 13 residues. The CDR3 DNA follows: TGTGCCAGTAGTATTCAGGGGGCTCAGCCCCAGCATTTT. Its protein product is CASSIQGAQPQHF.